These 22 T cell receptor beta chains were all obtained from the same sample, sequenced in a study of blood T cell repertoires in COVID-19. The assay was immunoSEQ multiplex PCR, and TCRdb's table has in-frame clones only and misses some. The sample lists over 65,000 clones, roughly three quarters occurring once. The sample comprised peripheral blood. Source of these receptors: a man in his sixties with COVID-19, enrolled during active disease.

This clone was found a few times. The V call is TRBV6-2 or TRBV6-3, the J call TRBJ2-5; weak D call: TRBD1 (6 bases). The CDR3 totals 13 residues. The V gene lost 4 bases and the J gene lost 3 bases, with 9 bases spanning the gap. In germline, CDR1 is MNHEY, CDR2 SVGEGT. CDR3 in DNA: TGTGCCAGCAGTTGGAACAGGGAAGAGACCCAGTACTTC. It encodes CASSWNREETQYF.

The chain is built from TRBV7-8 and TRBJ2-2; the D gene is possibly TRBD1 (5 bases). The CDR3 has 16 residues. Germline V lookup: CDR1 SGHVS, CDR2 FQNEAQ. V shed 5 bases and J shed 0 bases, with 13 bases lying between them. DNA for the CDR3: TGTGCCAGCAGCCCCCGAGACAGCGCGAACACCGGGGAGCTGTTTTTT. Translated: CASSPRDSANTGELFF. The complete variable domain, with remaining parts taken from reference TRBV7-8 and TRBJ2-2, reads GAGVSQSPRYKVAKRGQDVALRCDPISGHVSLFWYQQALGQGPEFLTYFQNEAQLDKSGLPSDRFFAERPEGSVSTLKIQRTQQEDSAVYLCASSPRDSANTGELFFGEGSRLTVL.

This clone showed up just a few times. V gene TRBV19 combines with J gene TRBJ2-7, with D maybe TRBD2 (5 bases). The CDR3 is 16 residues long. Trimming removed 7 bases from V and 0 bases from J, with 19 bases in between. Germline CDR1 reads LNHDA; CDR2 reads SQIVND (reference sequence). The CDR3: CASTPGRQKSSYEQYF. The CDR3 DNA reads as TGTGCCAGTACGCCGGGAAGGCAGAAAAGCTCCTACGAGCAGTACTTC. Full variable domain (remainder filled in from reference TRBV19 and TRBJ2-7): DGGITQSPKYLFRKEGQNVTLSCEQNLNHDAMYWYRQDPGQGLRLIYYSQIVNDFQKGDIAEGYSVSREKKESFPLTVTSAQKNPTAFYLCASTPGRQKSSYEQYFGPGTRLTVT.

This clone is termed medium-sized. The V and J genes are TRBV5-1 and TRBJ2-7, with D perhaps matching TRBD2 (6 bases). V was clipped by 1 base and J by 2 bases, with 10 bases between them. Per germline, CDR1 SGHRS and CDR2 YFSETQ. This CDR3 spans 14 amino acids. The CDR3 DNA reads TGCGCCAGCAGCTTGCAGGAGGGCACCTACGAGCAGTACTTC. Its translation is CASSLQEGTYEQYF.

V gene TRBV9 combines with J gene TRBJ1-1; D not certain. Germline-derived CDR1 and CDR2 are SGDLS and YYNGEE. Trimming took off 0 bases at V and 7 bases at J, with 10 bases between the two ends. The CDR3 consists of 13 residues. As DNA, the CDR3 is TGTGCCAGCAGCGTAGCTCCAGAGGATGAAGCTTTCTTT. Translation gives CASSVAPEDEAFF.

The rearrangement uses TRBV2 and TRBJ2-2, with 10 bases fitting TRBD1. The CDR3 consists of 15 residues. J was trimmed by 7 bases and V by 6 bases; bases with no gene match: 8. Germline CDR1 reads SNHLY; CDR2 reads FYNNEI. The CDR3, as DNA: TGTGCCAGCAGCCAGGGACAGGGGAAAATCGGGGAGCTGTTTTTT. Residues: CASSQGQGKIGELFF.

The V gene is TRBV7-8, the J gene TRBJ2-6; D is uncertain. The germline V gene has CDR1 SGHVS and CDR2 FQNEAQ. The length of the CDR3 is 15 residues. V was cut by 1 base and J by 4 bases, with 8 bases left in between. This chain's CDR3 is CASSLETVGANVLTF. CDR3 coding DNA: TGTGCCAGCAGCTTAGAAACGGTCGGGGCCAACGTCCTGACTTTC.

The J gene is TRBJ2-3, the V gene TRBV4-2; 10 bases are a match to TRBD2. This CDR3 region has 19 residues. CDR1 and CDR2 (germline): LGHNA, YNFKEQ. Losses at the gene ends were 0 bases for V and 0 bases for J; bases not matched to a gene: 9. The CDR3 coding sequence is TGTGCCAGCAGCCAAGATCAAAGCGGGGGGGTTCTAAGCACAGATACGCAGTATTTT. This encodes CASSQDQSGGVLSTDTQYF.

This clone was seen only a few times. The chain uses TRBV23-1 and TRBJ2-1; no clear D. TRBV23-1 is classed as an ORF, of uncertain function. The CDR3 is made up of 13 amino acids. V lost 0 bases and J 10 bases, leaving 10 bases between the germline ends. The CDR3 sequence is CASSQSPHVEQFF. In DNA, the CDR3 is TGCGCCAGCAGTCAATCTCCCCATGTCGAGCAGTTCTTC.

This sequence joins TRBV4-3 and TRBJ2-3; 13 bases match TRBD2. The CDR3 length is 18 residues. The trim removed 5 bases at V and 0 bases at J, leaving 8 bases unmatched. The germline V gene encodes CDR1 LGHNA and CDR2 YSLEER. For the CDR3, the DNA is TGCGCCAGCAGCTTACTAGCGGGAGGGCCCGGGAGCACAGATACGCAGTATTTT. It specifies CASSLLAGGPGSTDTQYF.

This chain connects TRBV7-3 to TRBJ2-5; 9 positions agree with TRBD2. CDR1 is SGHTA and CDR2 is FQGTGA in the germline V gene. V was pared by 1 base and J by 5 bases, with 8 bases of the junction left unmatched. The CDR3 is made up of 16 amino acids. CDR3 bases: TGTGCCAGCAGCTTAATGGCGGGGGGGCCGACGGAGACCCAGTACTTC. As protein: CASSLMAGGPTETQYF.

This clone was seen a few times. V is TRBV5-6 and J is TRBJ1-2; 10 positions agree with TRBD1. Losses at the gene ends were 4 bases for V and 2 bases for J; bases not matched to a gene: 2. Germline CDR1 reads SGHDT; CDR2 reads YYEEEE. This CDR3 is built from 14 residues. CDR3 bases: TGTGCCAGCAGCCCGGGACAGGGGAACTATGGCTACACCTTC. Amino acids: CASSPGQGNYGYTF.

Of note for this clone: A junction boundary mismatches the germline segment, possibly from a read error. The chain recombines TRBV7-2 with TRBJ2-7; 9 nucleotides align to TRBD2. CDR3 size: 14 residues. Germline values: CDR1 SGHTA, CDR2 FQGNSA. CDR3 residues: CASSLASGAREQYF. In DNA, the CDR3 is TGTGCCAGCAGCCTAGCTAGCGGGGCGCGTGAGCAGTACTTC.

V gene TRBV11-2 combines with J gene TRBJ2-1, with TRBD2 identical over 8 bases. The CDR3 loop spans 16 amino acids. Per the germline V gene, CDR1 is SGHAT and CDR2 is FQNNGV. Trimming took 2 bases from V and 4 from J; bases not matched to a gene: 7. The CDR3 loop is CASSLYSAGGYNEQFF. CDR3 DNA sequence: TGTGCCAGCAGCTTATATTCTGCGGGGGGATACAATGAGCAGTTCTTC.

DNA for the CDR3: TGTGCCAGCAGCTCCGTACGCACAGGGGGCTACACCTTC. Its translation: CASSSVRTGGYTF. The chain is built from TRBV5-5 and TRBJ1-2; D may be TRBD1 (6 bases). V lost 3 bases and J 8 bases, leaving 14 bases between the germline ends. The CDR3 spans 13 residues. Germline V gene sequence: CDR1 SGHKS, CDR2 YYEKEE (reference sequence).

This chain links TRBV19 with TRBJ1-1; D is unclear. V was cut by 3 bases and J by 5 bases, with 10 bases left in between. Germline V lookup: CDR1 LNHDA, CDR2 SQIVND (reference sequence). This CDR3 has 13 amino acids. The CDR3 coding sequence is TGTGCCAGTAGTATCGGGTGGGAGACTGAAGCTTTCTTT. This gives the protein CASSIGWETEAFF.

This clone occurred many times. The CDR3 region has the DNA TGCGCCAGCAGCCAAGATCAGACAGGAAACACCGGGGAGCTGTTTTTT. Its translation is CASSQDQTGNTGELFF. The V gene is TRBV4-1, the J gene TRBJ2-2; a possible D gene is TRBD1 (6 bases). From germline, CDR1 is MGHRA and CDR2 YSYEKL. The germline V and J ends were trimmed by 0 bases and 2 bases, with 10 bases remaining between them. The CDR3 is 16 residues long.

The chain carries TRBV6-2 or TRBV6-3 and TRBJ1-6, with 9 bases that match TRBD1. Germline CDR1 reads MNHEY; CDR2 reads SVGEGT. The CDR3 has 16 amino acids. Trimming cost V 4 bases and J 10 bases; bases outside gene matches: 11. The CDR3 bases are TGTGCCAGCAGTTCCCTCTCCACAGGGGGCGTCTCACCCCTCCACTTT. Translated: CASSSLSTGGVSPLHF.

The CDR3, as DNA: TGTGCCAGCAGCTTAGTGGCTAGCGGGATTTTCACAGATACGCAGTATTTT. Its protein product is CASSLVASGIFTDTQYF. The rearrangement joins TRBV7-2 to TRBJ2-3; 9 bases fit TRBD2. With 1 base clipped from V and 2 bases from J, the junction kept 7 bases outside the gene matches. This CDR3 has 17 amino acids. The germline V gene has CDR1 SGHTA and CDR2 FQGNSA.

In its sample, this clone was seen once. This chain links TRBV6-5 with TRBJ2-7; the D gene is possibly TRBD2 (5 bases). This CDR3 has 13 residues. The germline gives CDR1 MNHEY, CDR2 SVGAGI. V shed 6 bases and J shed 7 bases, with 16 bases lying between them. In nucleotides, the CDR3 is TGTGCCAGCAGCTCGGGAAGGGAAAGGGAGCAGTACTTC. This codes for CASSSGREREQYF.

This sequence joins TRBV13 and TRBJ2-5, with TRBD2 matching 10 bases. The CDR3 spans 14 residues. V lost 7 bases and J lost 7; bases outside the gene matches: 9. In germline, CDR1 is PRHDT, CDR2 FYEKMQ (reference sequence). Here the CDR3 DNA reads TGTGCCAGCAACCCCCTAGCGGGGGACGGGACCCAGTACTTC. Translating it yields CASNPLAGDGTQYF.

V and J are TRBV3-1 (or the pseudogene TRBV3-2) and TRBJ2-2; 7 bases are shared with TRBD1. The CDR3 contains 15 residues. With 4 bases clipped from V and 5 bases from J, the junction kept 7 bases outside the gene matches. In germline, CDR1 is LGHDT, CDR2 YNNKEL (reference sequence). The CDR3 here is CASSLGQAPTGELFF. The CDR3 DNA is TGTGCCAGCAGCCTCGGACAGGCCCCAACCGGGGAGCTGTTTTTT.